This entry features one T cell receptor (beta chain) sequence. The sample belongs to a study of blood T cell repertoires in COVID-19. TCRdb's table, derived via immunoSEQ multiplex PCR, lists solely in-frame clones and lacks some. In the table there are 200,000 to 250,000 clones, 70% to 90% of which are singletons. Sequencing input: peripheral blood. The sequence was obtained from a man older than 75 with acute or convalescent COVID-19.

CDR3 protein: CASSLVGTGGKALHF. The CDR3 region has the DNA TGTGCCAGCAGCTTGGTTGGGACAGGGGGAAAAGCCCTCCACTTT. The rearrangement links TRBV5-4 to TRBJ1-6, with 11 bases matching TRBD1. Germline CDR1 and CDR2: SGHNT and YYREEE (reference sequence). The CDR3 is made up of 15 amino acids. The ends lost 0 bases at V and 14 bases at J; junction bases unmatched: 7. The variable domain in full, with the rest retrieved from reference TRBV5-4 and TRBJ1-6, is ETGVTQSPTHLIKTRGQQVTLRCSSQSGHNTVSWYQQALGQGPQFIFQYYREEENGRGNFPPRFSGLQFPNYSSELNVNALELDDSALYLCASSLVGTGGKALHFGNGTRLTVT.